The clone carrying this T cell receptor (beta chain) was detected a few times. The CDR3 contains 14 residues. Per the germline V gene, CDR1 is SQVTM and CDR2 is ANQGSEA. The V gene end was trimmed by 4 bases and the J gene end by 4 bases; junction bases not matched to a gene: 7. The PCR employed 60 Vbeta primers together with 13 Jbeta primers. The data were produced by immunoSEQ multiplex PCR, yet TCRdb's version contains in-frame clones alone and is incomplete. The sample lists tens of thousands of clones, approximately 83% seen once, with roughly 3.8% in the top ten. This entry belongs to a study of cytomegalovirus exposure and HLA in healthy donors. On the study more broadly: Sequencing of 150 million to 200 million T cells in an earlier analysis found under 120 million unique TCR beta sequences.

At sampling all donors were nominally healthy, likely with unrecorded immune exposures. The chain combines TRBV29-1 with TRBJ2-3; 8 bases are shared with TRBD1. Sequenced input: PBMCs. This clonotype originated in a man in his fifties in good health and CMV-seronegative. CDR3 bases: TGCAGCGTTGCCCCAGCGACAGGGGCAGATACGCAGTATTTT. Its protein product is CSVAPATGADTQYF.